This passage covers 16 T cell receptor beta chains from one sample sequenced in a study of spatial heterogeneity in lung cancer. Noted time point: blood at routine non-recurrence follow-up after resection. MiXCR, run by TCRdb on the 5' RACE reads, gives a single entry per CDR3 protein. The sample carries 95,000 to 120,000 distinct CDR3 sequences, less than 14% recorded once. This material consisted of PBMCs, taken at follow-up. The receptors were sampled from a female donor with early-stage non-small cell lung cancer.

The table lists this clonotype with a few counts. Here the CDR3 DNA reads TGTGCCAGCAGTTTGCCCGAGGGCTACGAGCAGTACGTC. Translation gives CASSLPEGYEQYV. The rearrangement uses TRBV28 and TRBJ2-7, with D tentatively TRBD2 (5 bases). CDR1 MDHEN and CDR2 SYDVKM come from the germline V gene. The CDR3 contains 13 residues. Trimming took 3 bases from V and 3 from J, leaving 9 bases between them.

V gene TRBV6-2 or TRBV6-3 combines with J gene TRBJ2-1; no reliable D call. The ends were cut back, 7 bases at V and 9 bases at J, with 22 bases in the middle. CDR3 length: 15 amino acids. CDR1 is MNHEY, CDR2 SVGEGT, per germline. This chain's CDR3 is CASKQISSVYGEQFF. The DNA of the CDR3 is TGTGCCAGCAAACAGATATCCAGCGTATATGGTGAGCAGTTCTTC.

This clonotype was found many times. The V and J genes are TRBV20-1 and TRBJ1-1, with 7 bases that match TRBD1. The V segment lost 6 bases and the J segment 4 bases; nucleotides outside the gene matches: 5. Germline-derived CDR1 and CDR2 are DFQATT and SNEGSKA (reference sequence). The CDR3 runs 12 residues. The CDR3 DNA reads TGCAGTGCCATGACAGGGCGCACTGAAGCTTTCTTT. This sequence encodes CSAMTGRTEAFF.

This sequence joins TRBV6-5 and TRBJ2-3; the match to TRBD2 covers 11 bases. Trimming took 5 bases from V and 0 from J; bases not matched to a gene: 10. Germline V lookup: CDR1 MNHEY, CDR2 SVGAGI. The CDR3 spans 18 residues. The CDR3 reads CASSVRQRLAGSTDTQYF. The CDR3 region has the DNA TGTGCCAGCAGTGTACGTCAAAGACTAGCGGGAAGCACAGATACGCAGTATTTT.

This clonotype was recorded a few times. V and J are TRBV30 and TRBJ1-1; tentatively, D is TRBD1 (6 bases). Germline CDR1 reads GTSNPN; CDR2 reads SVGIG (reference sequence). The CDR3 spans 14 residues. Deletions cut 3 bases from V and 11 bases from J, with 22 bases between. The CDR3 sequence: CAWSDRDTIEMAFF. As DNA, the CDR3 is TGTGCCTGGAGCGACCGGGACACTATAGAGATGGCTTTCTTT.

The sample holds a few counts of this clonotype. This chain uses TRBV7-2 with TRBJ1-2; no reliable D call. The germline V and J ends were trimmed by 7 bases and 5 bases, with 20 bases remaining between them. There are 15 residues in the CDR3. Looked up from germline, CDR1 is SGHTA and CDR2 is FQGNSA. The CDR3: CASTLNFRTWYGYTF. The CDR3 bases are TGTGCCAGCACCCTTAACTTTCGGACGTGGTATGGCTACACCTTC.

This clonotype has only a few counts. This chain links TRBV5-1 with TRBJ2-3; 11 positions match TRBD2. In germline, CDR1 is SGHRS, CDR2 YFSETQ. The CDR3 sequence is 16 residues long. V gave up 0 bases and J gave up 2 bases; unmatched junction bases: 2. CDR3 DNA: TGCGCCAGCAGCTTGGAGACTAGCGGGATCACAGATACGCAGTATTTT. This encodes CASSLETSGITDTQYF.

This clonotype has at least ten counts. V usage is TRBV12-3 or TRBV12-4 and J usage is TRBJ1-1; tentative D call: TRBD1 (5 bases). V was trimmed by 6 bases and J by 8 bases, leaving 10 bases between them. This CDR3 has 11 residues. CDR3: CASSRGPEAFF. CDR3 bases: TGTGCCAGCAGCCGGGGACCCGAAGCTTTCTTT.

This clonotype was picked up many times. The chain links TRBV27 to TRBJ2-5; 7 bases line up with TRBD2. The V gene end was trimmed by 5 bases and the J gene end by 2 bases; junction bases not matched to a gene: 8. From germline, CDR1 is MNHEY and CDR2 SMNVEV (reference sequence). This CDR3 has 15 residues. The CDR3 region has the DNA TGTGCCAGCAGTCTCCACCTAGCGGCACAAGAGACCCAGTACTTC. It codes for CASSLHLAAQETQYF.

This clonotype showed up many times. This chain links TRBV6-1 with TRBJ2-7, with a possible D match to TRBD2 (5 bases). The CDR3 has 16 residues. Germline V gene sequence: CDR1 MNHNS, CDR2 SASEGT. V gave up 1 base and J gave up 7 bases, with 20 bases separating them. The CDR3: CASSEERVRGSGEQYV. For the CDR3, the DNA is TGTGCCAGCAGTGAAGAAAGGGTCCGGGGATCTGGGGAGCAGTACGTC.

This clonotype was picked up a small number of times. The chain joins TRBV29-1 to TRBJ2-2; 9 bases match TRBD1. Per germline, CDR1 SQVTM and CDR2 ANQGSEA. This CDR3 is 13 amino acids long. The V gene end was trimmed by 7 bases and the J gene end by 5 bases; junction bases not matched to a gene: 5. The CDR3: CSGLDRGTGELFF. Here the CDR3 DNA reads TGCAGCGGTCTCGACAGGGGGACCGGGGAGCTGTTTTTT.

V gene TRBV4-1 combines with J gene TRBJ2-3, with unresolved D. The germline gives CDR1 MGHRA, CDR2 YSYEKL. Trimming stripped 1 base from V and 0 bases from J, with 5 bases between. The CDR3 sequence is 14 residues long. The CDR3 reads CASSQVTSTDTQYF. The CDR3 nucleotides are TGCGCCAGCAGCCAAGTGACAAGCACAGATACGCAGTATTTT.

This clonotype was counted at least ten times. The chain employs TRBV12-3 or TRBV12-4 and TRBJ1-4; 10 bases align to TRBD1. The CDR3 covers 17 residues. The V gene end was trimmed by 5 bases and the J gene end by 2 bases; junction bases not matched to a gene: 8. The chain's CDR3 is CASSGYGTGVTNEKLFF. As DNA, the CDR3 is TGTGCCAGCAGTGGATACGGGACAGGGGTCACTAATGAAAAACTGTTTTTT.

CDR3 bases: TGCAGTGCTCTAGCGCCCAGGGGTAAAAACGAGCAGTACTTC. Its translation is CSALAPRGKNEQYF. The chain couples TRBV20-1 to TRBJ2-7; D is tentatively TRBD1 or TRBD2 (6 bases each). Trimming left V 5 bases short and J 5 bases short, with 19 bases between. CDR3 length: 14 amino acids. Germline V gene lookup returns CDR1 DFQATT and CDR2 SNEGSKA (reference sequence).

The rearrangement links TRBV27 to TRBJ1-6; 8 bases line up with TRBD1. The CDR3 spans 14 residues. In germline, CDR1 is MNHEY, CDR2 SMNVEV (reference sequence). With 5 bases clipped from V and 9 bases from J, the junction kept 6 bases outside the gene matches. CDR3: CASSLAGGGSPLHF. Written as DNA, the CDR3 is TGTGCCAGCAGTCTGGCAGGGGGCGGTTCACCCCTCCACTTT.

This clonotype was recorded many times. The junction departs from germline at one end; a sequencing error may be responsible. The V and J genes are TRBV28 and TRBJ2-2; the match to TRBD1 covers 7 bases. Looked up from germline, CDR1 is MDHEN and CDR2 is SYDVKM. The CDR3 sequence is 13 residues long. CDR3 residues: CASSPQVPGQPFF. The DNA for the CDR3 is TGTGCCAGCAGTCCGCAGGTGCCGGGACAGCCATTCTTT.